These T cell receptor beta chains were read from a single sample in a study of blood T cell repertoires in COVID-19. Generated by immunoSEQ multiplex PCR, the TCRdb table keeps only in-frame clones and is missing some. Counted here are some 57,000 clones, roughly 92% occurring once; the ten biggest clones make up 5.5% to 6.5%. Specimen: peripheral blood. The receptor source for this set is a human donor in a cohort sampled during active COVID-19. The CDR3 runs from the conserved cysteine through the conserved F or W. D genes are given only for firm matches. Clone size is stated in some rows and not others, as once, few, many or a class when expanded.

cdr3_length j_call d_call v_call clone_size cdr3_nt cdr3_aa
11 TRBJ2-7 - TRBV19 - TGTGCCAGTAGTATAGGTAACGAGCAGTACTTC CASSIGNEQYF
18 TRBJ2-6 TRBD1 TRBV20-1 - TGCAGTGCTAGTATCCCGGGACAGTTTTTTTCTGGGGCCAACGTCCTGACTTTC CSASIPGQFFSGANVLTF
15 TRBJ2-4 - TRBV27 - TGTGCCAGCAGTTCACTCGGGGAATGGCTAAACATTCAGTACTTC CASSSLGEWLNIQYF
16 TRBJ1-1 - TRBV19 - TGTGCCAGTAGCCCCTTGGCGGTGAGGAATGCAGATGAAGCTTTCTTT CASSPLAVRNADEAFF
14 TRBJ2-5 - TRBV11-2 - TGTGCCAGCAGCATCCATAGCGGAGAAGAGACCCAGTACTTC CASSIHSGEETQYF
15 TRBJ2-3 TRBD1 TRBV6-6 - TGTGCCAGCAGTCCGGACAGGGGGGGACCAGATACGCAGTATTTT CASSPDRGGPDTQYF
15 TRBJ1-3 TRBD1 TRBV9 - TGTGCCAGCAGCGCCTTGACAGGGTCTAGAAACACCATATATTTT CASSALTGSRNTIYF
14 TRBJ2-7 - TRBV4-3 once TGCGCCAGCAGCCGATTGACGGGGGTAGACGAGCAGTACTTC CASSRLTGVDEQYF
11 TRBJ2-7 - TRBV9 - TGTGCCAGCAGCGGGGGGGTCGAGCAGTACTTC CASSGGVEQYF
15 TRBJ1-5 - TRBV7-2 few TGTGCCAGCAGCCGGAACCGACAGAGCAATCAGCCCCAGCATTTT CASSRNRQSNQPQHF
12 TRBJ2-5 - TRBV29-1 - TGCAGCGTTGAAGAAGCAGGGGAGACCCAGTACTTC CSVEEAGETQYF